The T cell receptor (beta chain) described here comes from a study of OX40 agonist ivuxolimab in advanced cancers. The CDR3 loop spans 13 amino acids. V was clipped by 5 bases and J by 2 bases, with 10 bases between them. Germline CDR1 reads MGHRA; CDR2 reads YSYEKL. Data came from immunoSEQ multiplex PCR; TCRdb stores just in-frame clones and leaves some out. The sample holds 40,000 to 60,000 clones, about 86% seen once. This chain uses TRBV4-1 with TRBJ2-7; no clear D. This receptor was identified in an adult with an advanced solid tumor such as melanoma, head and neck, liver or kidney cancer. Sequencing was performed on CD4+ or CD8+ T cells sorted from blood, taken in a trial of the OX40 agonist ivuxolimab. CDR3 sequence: CASSKGPAYEQYF. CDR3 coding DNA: TGCGCCAGCAGCAAGGGCCCTGCCTACGAGCAGTACTTC.